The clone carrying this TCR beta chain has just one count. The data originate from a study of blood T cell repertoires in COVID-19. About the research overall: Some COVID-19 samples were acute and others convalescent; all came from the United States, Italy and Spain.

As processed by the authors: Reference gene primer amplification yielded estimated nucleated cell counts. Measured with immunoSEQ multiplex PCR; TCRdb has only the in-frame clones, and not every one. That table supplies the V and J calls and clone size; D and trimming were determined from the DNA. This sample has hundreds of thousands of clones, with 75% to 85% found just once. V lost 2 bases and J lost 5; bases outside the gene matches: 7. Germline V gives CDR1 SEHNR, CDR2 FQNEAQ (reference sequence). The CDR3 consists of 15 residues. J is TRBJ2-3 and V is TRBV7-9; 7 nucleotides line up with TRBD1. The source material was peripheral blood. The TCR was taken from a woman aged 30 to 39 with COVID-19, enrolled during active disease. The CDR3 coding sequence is TGTGCCAGCAGCTTAAACAGGGGTGTGGAAGATACGCAGTATTTT. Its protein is CASSLNRGVEDTQYF.